This T cell receptor (beta chain) was documented in a study of cytomegalovirus exposure and HLA in healthy donors. Study outcomes and limitations: TCR beta chain V- and J-gene trimming was linked, in a later analysis, to a missense variant in DCLRE1C. The authors considered a cluster of highly shared sequence variants likely to be a sequencing artifact.

Notes on this clone: The antigen remains undetermined.

Germline V gene lookup returns CDR1 LGHNT and CDR2 FRNRAP. The junction had 16 bases not matched to a gene; V was cut back by 4 bases and J by 15 bases. This CDR3 has 15 amino acids. In the PCR, 60 Vbeta and 13 Jbeta primers were used. Sequenced by immunoSEQ multiplex PCR; TCRdb stores in-frame clones only, minus some. The table includes 100,000 to 150,000 clones, 80% detected once. The chain carries TRBV12-5 and TRBJ2-1; 9 bases agree with TRBD1. The clonotype originates from a man aged 25-40 years in good health and CMV-seropositive. Sequenced material: PBMCs. DNA of the CDR3: TGTGCTAGTGGTTCGACGGACAGGGGAGAACCCAGCCCGTTCTTC. It encodes CASGSTDRGEPSPFF.